This TCR beta chain is from a study of blood T cell repertoires in COVID-19. The overall study: From the United States, Italy and Spain came samples of acute and convalescent COVID-19.

V trimming: 6 bases; J trimming: 2 bases; junction bases outside the gene matches: 5. Germline CDR1 and CDR2: SNHLY and FYNNEI. The CDR3 is 15 amino acids. Libraries were prepared by immunoSEQ multiplex PCR; TCRdb keeps only in-frame clonotypes and omits some of them. The sample lists roughly 480,000 clones; 89% were seen once. This sequence joins TRBV2 and TRBJ1-2, with 11 bases lining up with TRBD1. The receptor's source is a man younger than 30 with COVID-19, enrolled during active disease. The sequenced sample was peripheral blood. The CDR3 region has the DNA TGTGCCAGCAGGGAGGGGACAGGGGGAAACTATGGCTACACCTTC. Translated, it gives CASREGTGGNYGYTF.